These T cell receptor beta chains were read from a single sample in a study of cytomegalovirus exposure and HLA in healthy donors. The assay was immunoSEQ multiplex PCR, and TCRdb's table has in-frame clones only and misses some. The table records 150,000 to 200,000 clones, approximately 80% of them present only once. The sequencing sample was made of PBMCs. The receptors stem from a woman aged 40 to 55 in good health and CMV-seropositive. The CDR3 runs from the conserved cysteine through the conserved F or W. Fields, in order: CDR3 protein, CDR3 DNA, clone size, J gene, CDR3 length, D gene, V gene. The D gene is left open where the match is weak. Not every row has a clone size; where given, it reads once, few, many or a size class.

CDR3aa: CASSSGGQTFTSSGNTIYF; CDR3nt: TGTGCCAGCAGCTCTGGGGGACAGACCTTTACTAGCTCTGGAAACACCATATATTTT; abundance: few; j_gene: TRBJ1-3; len: 19; d_gene: TRBD1; v_gene: TRBV7-8
CDR3aa: CASSRRTGGEEWNTGELFF; CDR3nt: TGTGCCAGCAGCCGACGGACAGGGGGGGAAGAATGGAACACCGGGGAGCTGTTTTTT; abundance: -; j_gene: TRBJ2-2; len: 19; d_gene: TRBD1; v_gene: TRBV7-2
CDR3aa: CAWSWTENTEAFF; CDR3nt: TGTGCCTGGAGTTGGACAGAGAACACTGAAGCTTTCTTT; abundance: -; j_gene: TRBJ1-1; len: 13; d_gene: -; v_gene: TRBV30
CDR3aa: CASSFNRGDTEAFF; CDR3nt: TGTGCCAGCAGCTTTAACAGGGGTGACACTGAAGCTTTCTTT; abundance: few; j_gene: TRBJ1-1; len: 14; d_gene: TRBD1; v_gene: TRBV7-2
CDR3aa: CASSRDRGQKTEAFF; CDR3nt: TGTGCCAGCAGCCGGGACAGGGGGCAGAAGACTGAAGCTTTCTTT; abundance: -; j_gene: TRBJ1-1; len: 15; d_gene: TRBD1; v_gene: TRBV13
CDR3aa: CASSLNTAGNTIYF; CDR3nt: TGTGCCAGCAGCTTGAATACTGCTGGAAACACCATATATTTT; abundance: -; j_gene: TRBJ1-3; len: 14; d_gene: -; v_gene: TRBV7-2
CDR3aa: CASSPGGIDEKLFF; CDR3nt: TGTGCCAGCAGCCCAGGGGGGATCGACGAAAAACTGTTTTTT; abundance: -; j_gene: TRBJ1-4; len: 14; d_gene: TRBD1; v_gene: TRBV7-9
CDR3aa: CASSVTGEYEQFF; CDR3nt: TGCGCCAGCAGCGTGACAGGGGAGTATGAGCAGTTCTTC; abundance: -; j_gene: TRBJ2-1; len: 13; d_gene: TRBD1; v_gene: TRBV5-1
CDR3aa: CSVEVRSTDTQYF; CDR3nt: TGCAGCGTTGAAGTCAGGTCCACAGATACGCAGTATTTT; abundance: few; j_gene: TRBJ2-3; len: 13; d_gene: -; v_gene: TRBV29-1
CDR3aa: CASSLRKRGALDEQYF; CDR3nt: TGTGCCAGCAGCTTGCGTAAGCGGGGGGCCTTGGACGAGCAGTACTTC; abundance: -; j_gene: TRBJ2-7; len: 16; d_gene: TRBD2; v_gene: TRBV5-4
CDR3aa: CASSKAGGTDTQYF; CDR3nt: TGTGCCAGCAGTAAGGCCGGGGGGACAGATACGCAGTATTTT; abundance: -; j_gene: TRBJ2-3; len: 14; d_gene: TRBD2; v_gene: TRBV2
CDR3aa: CASSRSGGSAYNEQFF; CDR3nt: TGTGCCAGCAGCCGATCAGGGGGCTCAGCATACAATGAGCAGTTCTTC; abundance: -; j_gene: TRBJ2-1; len: 16; d_gene: TRBD1; v_gene: TRBV14
CDR3aa: CASSPFGTGYNEQFF; CDR3nt: TGTGCCAGCTCACCTTTTGGGACAGGTTACAATGAGCAGTTCTTC; abundance: -; j_gene: TRBJ2-1; len: 15; d_gene: TRBD1; v_gene: TRBV18
CDR3aa: CASSVGGSGGQETQYF; CDR3nt: TGTGCCAGCAGCGTAGGAGGTAGCGGGGGACAAGAGACCCAGTACTTC; abundance: -; j_gene: TRBJ2-5; len: 16; d_gene: TRBD2; v_gene: TRBV9
CDR3aa: CASSLKQGYGYTF; CDR3nt: TGTGCCAGCAGTTTAAAACAGGGCTATGGCTACACCTTC; abundance: -; j_gene: TRBJ1-2; len: 13; d_gene: -; v_gene: TRBV27
CDR3aa: CASSLTGQDTEAFF; CDR3nt: TGTGCCAGCAGCTTAACAGGGCAGGACACTGAAGCTTTCTTT; abundance: -; j_gene: TRBJ1-1; len: 14; d_gene: -; v_gene: TRBV11-3
CDR3aa: CASSQVAGGKQETQYF; CDR3nt: TGTGCCAGCAGCCAAGTGGCGGGGGGGAAACAAGAGACCCAGTACTTC; abundance: -; j_gene: TRBJ2-5; len: 16; d_gene: TRBD2; v_gene: TRBV14
CDR3aa: CASSRTPQGSGANVLTF; CDR3nt: TGTGCCAGCTCACGTACCCCCCAGGGCTCTGGGGCCAACGTCCTGACTTTC; abundance: -; j_gene: TRBJ2-6; len: 17; d_gene: -; v_gene: TRBV18
CDR3aa: CASSRTSRETQYF; CDR3nt: TGTGCCAGCAGCCGGACTAGCAGGGAGACCCAGTACTTC; abundance: -; j_gene: TRBJ2-5; len: 13; d_gene: TRBD2; v_gene: TRBV6-1
CDR3aa: CASSLRTDTQYF; CDR3nt: TGTGCCAGCAGCTTACGGACAGATACGCAGTATTTT; abundance: -; j_gene: TRBJ2-3; len: 12; d_gene: -; v_gene: TRBV7-8
CDR3aa: CASTTGGSNYGYTF; CDR3nt: TGTGCCAGCACAACGGGGGGATCTAACTATGGCTACACCTTC; abundance: -; j_gene: TRBJ1-2; len: 14; d_gene: -; v_gene: TRBV28
CDR3aa: CASSYSGQGGEKLFF; CDR3nt: TGTGCCAGCAGTTACTCGGGCCAGGGGGGCGAAAAACTGTTTTTT; abundance: -; j_gene: TRBJ1-4; len: 15; d_gene: TRBD1; v_gene: TRBV6-5
CDR3aa: CASTETGLGNEQFF; CDR3nt: TGTGCCAGCACCGAGACAGGACTAGGGAATGAGCAGTTCTTC; abundance: -; j_gene: TRBJ2-1; len: 14; d_gene: -; v_gene: TRBV6-6
CDR3aa: CACARGGASDAQYF; CDR3nt: TGTGCCTGTGCACGGGGGGGGGCTTCAGATGCGCAGTATTTT; abundance: -; j_gene: TRBJ2-3; len: 14; d_gene: TRBD2; v_gene: TRBV6-1
CDR3aa: CASGPHRDSREKLFF; CDR3nt: TGTGCCAGCGGGCCCCACCGGGACAGTAGGGAAAAACTGTTTTTT; abundance: -; j_gene: TRBJ1-4; len: 15; d_gene: TRBD1; v_gene: TRBV6-6
CDR3aa: CACLPRGGGNEKLFF; CDR3nt: TGTGCCTGTCTACCCCGGGGGGGAGGGAATGAAAAACTGTTTTTT; abundance: -; j_gene: TRBJ1-4; len: 15; d_gene: -; v_gene: TRBV30
CDR3aa: CASSKEQGTETQYF; CDR3nt: TGTGCCAGCAGCAAAGAACAGGGTACAGAGACCCAGTACTTC; abundance: -; j_gene: TRBJ2-5; len: 14; d_gene: -; v_gene: TRBV9
CDR3aa: CAISESGGTQYF; CDR3nt: TGTGCCATCAGTGAGTCGGGAGGGACGCAGTATTTT; abundance: -; j_gene: TRBJ2-3; len: 12; d_gene: TRBD2; v_gene: TRBV10-3
CDR3aa: CASSKERGGPKNTEAFF; CDR3nt: TGTGCCAGCAGCAAAGAGCGGGGGGGCCCTAAGAACACTGAAGCTTTCTTT; abundance: few; j_gene: TRBJ1-1; len: 17; d_gene: -; v_gene: TRBV21-1
CDR3aa: CASSLGQTPSPLHF; CDR3nt: TGTGCCAGCAGCTTGGGACAGACCCCTTCACCCCTCCACTTT; abundance: -; j_gene: TRBJ1-6; len: 14; d_gene: TRBD1; v_gene: TRBV7-2
CDR3aa: CASSEFRGDNSPLHF; CDR3nt: TGTGCCAGCAGTGAATTCAGGGGAGACAATTCACCCCTCCACTTT; abundance: -; j_gene: TRBJ1-6; len: 15; d_gene: -; v_gene: TRBV25-1
CDR3aa: CASSKGTGNQPQHF; CDR3nt: TGTGCCAGTAGTAAAGGGACAGGGAATCAGCCCCAGCATTTT; abundance: -; j_gene: TRBJ1-5; len: 14; d_gene: TRBD1; v_gene: TRBV19
CDR3aa: CASSQDRGGSEAFF; CDR3nt: TGCGCCAGCAGCCAAGATCGTGGAGGGTCTGAAGCTTTCTTT; abundance: -; j_gene: TRBJ1-1; len: 14; d_gene: -; v_gene: TRBV4-1
CDR3aa: CASSRYNEQFF; CDR3nt: TGTGCCAGCAGCAGATACAATGAGCAGTTCTTC; abundance: -; j_gene: TRBJ2-1; len: 11; d_gene: -; v_gene: TRBV28
CDR3aa: CASAWRNYEQYF; CDR3nt: TGTGCCAGCGCCTGGAGGAACTACGAGCAGTACTTC; abundance: -; j_gene: TRBJ2-7; len: 12; d_gene: -; v_gene: TRBV6-5
CDR3aa: CATNASGLQETQYF; CDR3nt: TGTGCCACCAATGCTAGCGGGCTGCAAGAGACCCAGTACTTC; abundance: few; j_gene: TRBJ2-5; len: 14; d_gene: TRBD2; v_gene: TRBV19
CDR3aa: CASSYSDTINSPLHF; CDR3nt: TGTGCCAGCAGTTACTCGGACACGATTAATTCACCCCTCCACTTT; abundance: -; j_gene: TRBJ1-6; len: 15; d_gene: -; v_gene: TRBV6-5
CDR3aa: CASSLGQGPTDTQYF; CDR3nt: TGCGCCAGCAGCTTGGGACAGGGACCCACAGATACGCAGTATTTT; abundance: -; j_gene: TRBJ2-3; len: 15; d_gene: TRBD1; v_gene: TRBV5-1
CDR3aa: CASSLGFWAGEFF; CDR3nt: TGTGCCAGCAGCTTAGGCTTTTGGGCAGGGGAGTTCTTC; abundance: once; j_gene: TRBJ2-1; len: 13; d_gene: -; v_gene: TRBV11-2
CDR3aa: CASSQKFRDKVLRSLSYNEQFF; CDR3nt: TGCGCCAGCAGCCAAAAATTCAGGGACAAGGTCCTCAGGTCCCTCTCTTACAATGAGCAGTTCTTC; abundance: -; j_gene: TRBJ2-1; len: 22; d_gene: -; v_gene: TRBV4-1